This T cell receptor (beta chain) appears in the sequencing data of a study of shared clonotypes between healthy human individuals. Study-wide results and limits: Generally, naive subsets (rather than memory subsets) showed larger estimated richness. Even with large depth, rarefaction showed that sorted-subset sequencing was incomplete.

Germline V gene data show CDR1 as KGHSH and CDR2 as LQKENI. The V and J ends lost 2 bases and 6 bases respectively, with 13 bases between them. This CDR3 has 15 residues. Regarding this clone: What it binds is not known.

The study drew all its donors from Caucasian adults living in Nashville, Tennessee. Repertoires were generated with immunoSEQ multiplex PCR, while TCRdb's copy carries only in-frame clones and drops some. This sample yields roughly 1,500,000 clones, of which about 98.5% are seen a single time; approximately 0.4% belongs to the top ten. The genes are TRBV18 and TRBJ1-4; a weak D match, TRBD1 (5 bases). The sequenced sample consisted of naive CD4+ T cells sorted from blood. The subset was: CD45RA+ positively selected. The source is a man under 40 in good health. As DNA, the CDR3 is TGTGCCAGCTCACCAGGGGGGAATCAGCATGAAAAACTGTTTTTT. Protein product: CASSPGGNQHEKLFF.